A selection of T cell receptor beta chains follows, all from one sample in a study of control samples from healthy donors and cancer patients. The table came from immunoSEQ multiplex PCR; TCRdb's copy has only in-frame clones and leaves some out. Of 150,000 to 200,000 clones in the sample, about 90% were seen once. The source material was blood. These receptors originate from a man between 18 and 29 years old in good health. CDR3s include the opening cysteine and the closing phenylalanine or tryptophan. Fields, in order: CDR3 DNA, CDR3 protein, clone size, CDR3 length, J gene, V gene, D gene. A D gene is named only where the DNA matches it firmly. Expanded clones are given a class, and other clones once, few, many or no size at all.

CDR3nt: TGTGCCAGCAGTTACTCACGGGTTAGGGCCACTGAAGCTTTCTTT
CDR3aa: CASSYSRVRATEAFF
abundance: -
len: 15
j_gene: TRBJ1-1
v_gene: TRBV6-5
d_gene: -

CDR3nt: TGTGCTAGTGGTCGGAGCGGGGGCACAGATACGCAGTATTTT
CDR3aa: CASGRSGGTDTQYF
abundance: once
len: 14
j_gene: TRBJ2-3
v_gene: TRBV12-5
d_gene: TRBD2

CDR3nt: TGTGCCAGCAGCTCCGACAGTGTGAACACTGAAGCTTTCTTT
CDR3aa: CASSSDSVNTEAFF
abundance: -
len: 14
j_gene: TRBJ1-1
v_gene: TRBV11-2
d_gene: -

CDR3nt: TGTGCCAGCAGTGGGGGGACTAGCGAACAAGAGACCCAGTACTTC
CDR3aa: CASSGGTSEQETQYF
abundance: -
len: 15
j_gene: TRBJ2-5
v_gene: TRBV2
d_gene: TRBD2

CDR3nt: TGTGCCAGCAGTTTAGGCCGGATAGCTTTCTTT
CDR3aa: CASSLGRIAFF
abundance: -
len: 11
j_gene: TRBJ1-1
v_gene: TRBV28
d_gene: -

CDR3nt: TGTGCCAGTAGTATAAGACAGAGAGAGACCCAGTACTTC
CDR3aa: CASSIRQRETQYF
abundance: -
len: 13
j_gene: TRBJ2-5
v_gene: TRBV19
d_gene: -

CDR3nt: TGTGCCACCCTGACAGGCTCCACCCTCCACTTT
CDR3aa: CATLTGSTLHF
abundance: -
len: 11
j_gene: TRBJ1-6
v_gene: TRBV27
d_gene: -

CDR3nt: TGCGCCAGCAGCCAAGATCGTCTCAGCCAGGAATTCACAGATACGCAGTATTTT
CDR3aa: CASSQDRLSQEFTDTQYF
abundance: -
len: 18
j_gene: TRBJ2-3
v_gene: TRBV4-3
d_gene: -

CDR3nt: TGTGCCAGCTCACTGCGAGGGGAACAGCCCCAGCATTTT
CDR3aa: CASSLRGEQPQHF
abundance: -
len: 13
j_gene: TRBJ1-5
v_gene: TRBV18
d_gene: -

CDR3nt: TGTGCCAGCAGCTTAGCGGGACAGGGGCCTGAAGCTTTCTTT
CDR3aa: CASSLAGQGPEAFF
abundance: -
len: 14
j_gene: TRBJ1-1
v_gene: TRBV11-2
d_gene: TRBD1

CDR3nt: TGTGCCAGCAGTCTAACCATACAGGGTGGCTACACCTTC
CDR3aa: CASSLTIQGGYTF
abundance: -
len: 13
j_gene: TRBJ1-2
v_gene: TRBV2
d_gene: -

CDR3nt: TGTGCCAGCAGTTCCCCGTGGGGTACAACAGATACGCAGTATTTT
CDR3aa: CASSSPWGTTDTQYF
abundance: -
len: 15
j_gene: TRBJ2-3
v_gene: TRBV27
d_gene: -

CDR3nt: TGTGCCAGCAGCGGGACTGGGCACGAGCAGTACTTC
CDR3aa: CASSGTGHEQYF
abundance: -
len: 12
j_gene: TRBJ2-7
v_gene: TRBV9
d_gene: -

CDR3nt: TGCGCCAGCAGCTTCGGCCGGGGGAACTATGGCTACACCTTC
CDR3aa: CASSFGRGNYGYTF
abundance: -
len: 14
j_gene: TRBJ1-2
v_gene: TRBV5-1
d_gene: -

CDR3nt: TGTGCCAGCAGCTTATCAAGTTCTAATGAAAAACTGTTTTTT
CDR3aa: CASSLSSSNEKLFF
abundance: -
len: 14
j_gene: TRBJ1-4
v_gene: TRBV7-9
d_gene: -

CDR3nt: TGCGCCAGCAGCCAAGAAGTGGGGCCTTTCTACAATGAGCAGTTCTTC
CDR3aa: CASSQEVGPFYNEQFF
abundance: -
len: 16
j_gene: TRBJ2-1
v_gene: TRBV4-3
d_gene: -